One sample yielded the 22 T cell receptor beta chains listed below, sequenced in a study of blood T cell repertoires in COVID-19 (TCRdb year 2020). The method was the immunoSEQ multiplex PCR assay. Drawn from immuneACCESS, this table holds only the in-frame rearrangements with V and J called that TCRdb kept. Clones are partly lost; checked studies trace under half to an unresolved V gene and leave the rest unexplained. This sample is represented by around 100,000 clones; around 86% of them were singletons. 4.5% to 6% of the sample lies in the top ten. The specimen was peripheral blood. The receptor set was obtained from a woman of 80 years or more with acute or convalescent COVID-19.

This sequence joins TRBV19 and TRBJ1-1; no firm D call. The CDR3 contains 14 residues. Germline V gene sequence: CDR1 LNHDA, CDR2 SQIVND (reference sequence). V was trimmed by 5 bases and J by 1 base, leaving 11 bases between them. The CDR3 nucleotides read TGTGCCAGTAGTCAGTGGGCGGGGAACACTGAAGCTTTCTTT. Translated, it gives CASSQWAGNTEAFF.

The chain uses TRBV19 and TRBJ2-7, with TRBD1 matching 9 bases. The V gene end was trimmed by 10 bases and the J gene end by 5 bases; junction bases not matched to a gene: 12. The CDR3 loop spans 14 amino acids. Germline V gives CDR1 LNHDA, CDR2 SQIVND (reference sequence). CDR3 bases: TGTGCCACCATGACGGGACAGGGCCAGCACGAGCAGTACTTC. Its translation is CATMTGQGQHEQYF.

CDR3 region: CASSTTGPLNSPLHF. The CDR3 DNA reads as TGTGCCAGCAGCACGACAGGGCCTCTGAATTCACCCCTCCACTTT. This sequence joins TRBV7-8 and TRBJ1-6, with 7 bases identical to TRBD1. From germline, CDR1 is SGHVS and CDR2 FQNEAQ. The CDR3 is 15 amino acids. J lost 7 bases, V lost 5 bases, and 8 bases had no gene match. Based on the CDR3 plus reference TRBV7-8 and TRBJ1-6, the full variable domain is GAGVSQSPRYKVAKRGQDVALRCDPISGHVSLFWYQQALGQGPEFLTYFQNEAQLDKSGLPSDRFFAERPEGSVSTLKIQRTQQEDSAVYLCASSTTGPLNSPLHFGNGTRLTVT.

This chain connects TRBV27 to TRBJ1-1; D is perhaps TRBD1 (6 bases). The CDR3 is made up of 16 amino acids. V was cut by 8 bases and J by 1 base, with 20 bases left in between. CDR1 is MNHEY and CDR2 is SMNVEV in the germline V gene (reference sequence). The CDR3 here is CASFRGNLRGNTEAFF. The CDR3 nucleotides read TGTGCCAGCTTTAGGGGAAACCTCAGGGGGAACACTGAAGCTTTCTTT.

The chain recombines TRBV12-3 or TRBV12-4 with TRBJ1-1; D gene uncertain. V lost 3 bases and J lost 3, with 8 bases in between. The CDR3 spans 13 residues. The CDR3 bases are TGTGCCAGCAGTTTCCCAAAATACACTGAAGCTTTCTTT. Translation gives CASSFPKYTEAFF.

The chain couples TRBV7-2 to TRBJ2-1, with TRBD2 matching 14 bases. J lost 7 bases, V lost 5 bases, and 7 bases had no gene match. CDR3 length: 16 residues. Germline V lookup: CDR1 SGHTA, CDR2 FQGNSA. In nucleotides, the CDR3 is TGTGCCAGCAGCGCCTTGACTAGCGGGGGGGCTAATGAGCAGTTCTTC. It translates to CASSALTSGGANEQFF.

The chain links TRBV3-1 (or the pseudogene TRBV3-2) to TRBJ2-2; D may be TRBD2 (5 bases). V was cut by 4 bases and J by 9 bases, with 12 bases left in between. CDR3 length equals 13 residues. From germline, CDR1 is LGHDT and CDR2 YNNKEL (reference sequence). As DNA, the CDR3 is TGTGCCAGCAGCCGGCTGGAGGTTCGGGAGCTGTTTTTT. Protein sequence: CASSRLEVRELFF.

The chain recombines TRBV2 with TRBJ2-7; TRBD2 matches 13 bases. CDR1 SNHLY and CDR2 FYNNEI come from the germline V gene. CDR3 length: 18 residues. Trimming at V came to 10 bases and at J to 0 bases, leaving 15 bases not matched to a gene. As DNA, the CDR3 is TGTGCCAACCGGCGGGACAGACTAGCGGGAGGCTTCTCCTACGAGCAGTACTTC. This sequence encodes CANRRDRLAGGFSYEQYF. The whole variable domain, remainder taken from reference TRBV2 and TRBJ2-7, is EPEVTQTPSHQVTQMGQEVILRCVPISNHLYFYWYRQILGQKVEFLVSFYNNEISEKSEIFDDQFSVERPDGSNFTLKIRSTKLEDSAMYFCANRRDRLAGGFSYEQYFGPGTRLTVT.

The V call is TRBV19, the J call TRBJ2-1, with 7 positions matching TRBD1. Per the germline V gene, CDR1 is LNHDA and CDR2 is SQIVND (reference sequence). With 5 bases clipped from V and 12 bases from J, the junction kept 10 bases outside the gene matches. This CDR3 is built from 13 residues. CDR3 loop: CASSVRDRERQFF. The CDR3 bases are TGTGCCAGTAGTGTACGAGACAGGGAAAGGCAGTTCTTC.

This chain's CDR3 is CASKTRGKYSPLHF. CDR3 in DNA: TGTGCCAGTAAGACGCGGGGAAAGTATTCACCCCTCCACTTT. The chain couples TRBV19 to TRBJ1-6; no firm D call. Germline loops: CDR1 LNHDA, CDR2 SQIVND (reference sequence). V was trimmed by 7 bases and J by 8 bases, leaving 15 bases between them. The CDR3 totals 14 residues.

This clone was picked up a small number of times. The chain joins TRBV2 to TRBJ2-2; TRBD1 might be the D (6 bases). V dropped 11 bases and J dropped 4 bases, with 17 bases sitting between them. The CDR3 is made up of 14 amino acids. The V gene's germline CDR1 is SNHLY and CDR2 FYNNEI. CDR3 amino acids: CAGRRGSGTGELFF. DNA for the CDR3: TGTGCCGGTCGAAGGGGGTCGGGCACCGGGGAGCTGTTTTTT. The full variable domain, rest sourced from reference TRBV2 and TRBJ2-2, is EPEVTQTPSHQVTQMGQEVILRCVPISNHLYFYWYRQILGQKVEFLVSFYNNEISEKSEIFDDQFSVERPDGSNFTLKIRSTKLEDSAMYFCAGRRGSGTGELFFGEGSRLTVL.

V is TRBV7-8 and J is TRBJ1-4; 9 bases map to TRBD1. V gave up 2 bases and J gave up 5 bases; unmatched junction bases: 3. Germline CDR1 reads SGHVS; CDR2 reads FQNEAQ. The CDR3 consists of 15 residues. The CDR3 sequence is CASSLSGTGNEKLFF. The CDR3, as DNA: TGTGCCAGCAGCTTATCCGGGACAGGGAATGAAAAACTGTTTTTT.

The chain couples TRBV6-5 to TRBJ2-3, with 8 bases matching TRBD2. J gave up 3 bases and V 6 bases, and 5 bases lay outside the gene matches. The CDR3 spans 14 residues. Germline V gene lookup returns CDR1 MNHEY and CDR2 SVGAGI. CDR3 amino acids: CASRERGWTDTQYF. The CDR3 DNA is TGTGCCAGCAGAGAGCGGGGGTGGACAGATACGCAGTATTTT.

This clone was recorded only once. CDR3 DNA: TGTGCCAGTAGTGATAGGGGCAGCTACCAAGAGACCCAGTACTTC. Its translation is CASSDRGSYQETQYF. The chain carries TRBV19 and TRBJ2-5; tentative D call: TRBD1 (5 bases). The germline V gene encodes CDR1 LNHDA and CDR2 SQIVND (reference sequence). This CDR3 spans 15 amino acids. Between the trimmed V and J ends, which lost 5 bases and 0 bases, there was a span of 13 bases.

This sequence joins TRBV24-1 and TRBJ2-4; TRBD2 might be the D (6 bases). CDR3 length: 14 residues. From germline, CDR1 is KGHDR and CDR2 SFDVKD. V lost 3 bases, J lost 8 bases, and 13 bases lay in between. CDR3 in DNA: TGTGCCACCAGTGATCTGACTAGTTTCCACATTCAGTACTTC. Protein product: CATSDLTSFHIQYF.

This chain joins TRBV7-2 and TRBJ1-3, with 8 nucleotides matching TRBD1. Per germline, CDR1 SGHTA and CDR2 FQGNSA. The CDR3 has 16 residues. The V segment lost 5 bases and the J segment 4 bases; nucleotides outside the gene matches: 10. CDR3 nucleotides: TGTGCCAGCAGCCTTACGGGACAGGCGTCGGGAAACACCATATATTTT. Translation: CASSLTGQASGNTIYF.

This clone was picked up one time. This rearrangement joins TRBV2 to TRBJ2-7, with a possible D match to TRBD2 (5 bases). Germline CDR1 reads SNHLY; CDR2 reads FYNNEI. This CDR3 has 12 residues. Trimming took 7 bases from V and 2 from J, leaving 9 bases between them. The CDR3 region is CASMSGAYEQYF. The CDR3 DNA follows: TGTGCCAGCATGTCCGGGGCCTACGAGCAGTACTTC.

V gene TRBV6-1 combines with J gene TRBJ1-6; D is undetermined. The length of the CDR3 is 13 residues. V was cut by 3 bases and J by 10 bases, with 10 bases left in between. The germline V gene has CDR1 MNHNS and CDR2 SASEGT. The CDR3 protein is CASSEAVGSPLHF. The CDR3 nucleotides read TGTGCCAGCAGTGAGGCGGTTGGCTCACCCCTCCACTTT.

This clone was detected only a few times. The rearrangement uses TRBV5-1 and TRBJ2-2, with 9 positions matching TRBD1. V was pared by 4 bases and J by 4 bases, with 8 bases of the junction left unmatched. The germline gives CDR1 SGHRS, CDR2 YFSETQ. The CDR3 totals 16 residues. The CDR3 reads CASSVFTGGSTGELFF. Here the CDR3 DNA reads TGCGCCAGCAGCGTGTTCACAGGGGGCAGCACCGGGGAGCTGTTTTTT.

This chain joins TRBV2 and TRBJ1-4, with 9 bases fitting TRBD1. Per the germline V gene, CDR1 is SNHLY and CDR2 is FYNNEI. J lost 8 bases, V lost 7 bases, and 8 bases had no gene match. This CDR3 spans 14 amino acids. CDR3 loop: CASILDRGNEKLFF. The CDR3 DNA is TGTGCCAGCATCCTGGACAGGGGTAACGAAAAACTGTTTTTT.

This clone was seen only once. This chain uses TRBV6-5 with TRBJ1-1, with TRBD1 matching over 7 bases. Germline CDR1 MNHEY, CDR2 SVGAGI. There are 14 residues in the CDR3. Germline trimming cut 6 bases from V and 4 bases from J; bases unmatched to any gene: 8. CDR3 sequence (DNA): TGTGCCAGCAGCCGCGACAGGGTAAGCACTGAAGCTTTCTTT. The encoded protein is CASSRDRVSTEAFF.

V usage is TRBV6-5 and J usage is TRBJ2-3; TRBD2 matches at 9 bases. Germline assignment: CDR1 MNHEY and CDR2 SVGAGI. There are 15 residues in the CDR3. Trimming at V came to 5 bases and at J to 4 bases, leaving 7 bases not matched to a gene. This CDR3 reads CASSLAGKGADTQYF. CDR3 coding DNA: TGTGCCAGCAGTCTAGCGGGGAAAGGGGCAGATACGCAGTATTTT.